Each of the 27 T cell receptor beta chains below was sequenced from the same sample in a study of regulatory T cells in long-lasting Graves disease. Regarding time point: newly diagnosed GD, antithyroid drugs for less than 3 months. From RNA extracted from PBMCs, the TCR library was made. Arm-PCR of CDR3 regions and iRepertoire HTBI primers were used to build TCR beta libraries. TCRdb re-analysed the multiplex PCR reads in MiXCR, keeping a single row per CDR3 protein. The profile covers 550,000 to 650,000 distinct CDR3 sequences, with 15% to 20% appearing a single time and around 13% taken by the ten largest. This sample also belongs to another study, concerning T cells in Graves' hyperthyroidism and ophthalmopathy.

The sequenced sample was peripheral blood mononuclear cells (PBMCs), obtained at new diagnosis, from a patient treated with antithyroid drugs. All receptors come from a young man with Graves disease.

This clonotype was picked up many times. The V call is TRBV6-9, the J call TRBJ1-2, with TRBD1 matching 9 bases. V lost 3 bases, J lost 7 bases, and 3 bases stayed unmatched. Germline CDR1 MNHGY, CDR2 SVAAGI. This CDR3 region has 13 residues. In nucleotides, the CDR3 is TGTGCCAGCAGTTACCTACAGGGGGCTGGCTACACCTTC. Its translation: CASSYLQGAGYTF.

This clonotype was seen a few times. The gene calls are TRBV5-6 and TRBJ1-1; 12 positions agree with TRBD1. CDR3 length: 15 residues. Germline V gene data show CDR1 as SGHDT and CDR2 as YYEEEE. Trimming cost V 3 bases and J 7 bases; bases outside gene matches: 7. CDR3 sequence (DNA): TGTGCCAGCAGCTCCCGGGACAGGGGGCCTATTGAAGCTTTCTTT. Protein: CASSSRDRGPIEAFF. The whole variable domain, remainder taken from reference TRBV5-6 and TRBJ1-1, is DAGVTQSPTHLIKTRGQQVTLRCSPKSGHDTVSWYQQALGQGPQFIFQYYEEEERQRGNFPDRFSGHQFPNYSSELNVNALLLGDSALYLCASSSRDRGPIEAFFGQGTRLTVV.

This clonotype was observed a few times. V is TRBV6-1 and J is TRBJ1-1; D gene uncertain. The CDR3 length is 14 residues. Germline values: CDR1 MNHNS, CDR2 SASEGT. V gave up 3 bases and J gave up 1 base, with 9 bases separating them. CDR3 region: CASSDSSGNTEAFF. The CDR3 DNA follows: TGTGCCAGCAGTGACTCTAGCGGGAACACTGAAGCTTTCTTT.

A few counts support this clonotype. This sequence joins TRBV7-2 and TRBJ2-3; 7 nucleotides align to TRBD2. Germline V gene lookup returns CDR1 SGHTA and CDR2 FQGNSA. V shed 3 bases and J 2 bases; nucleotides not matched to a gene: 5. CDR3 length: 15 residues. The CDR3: CASSFASGDTDTQYF. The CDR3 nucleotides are TGTGCCAGCAGCTTCGCTAGCGGAGACACAGATACGCAGTATTTT.

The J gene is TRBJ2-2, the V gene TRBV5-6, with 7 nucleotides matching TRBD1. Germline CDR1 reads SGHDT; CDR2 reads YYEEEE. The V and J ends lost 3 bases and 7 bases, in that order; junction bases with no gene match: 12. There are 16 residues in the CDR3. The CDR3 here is CASSSIQGGAFGELFF. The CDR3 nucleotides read TGTGCCAGCAGCTCGATTCAAGGGGGCGCTTTCGGGGAGCTGTTTTTT.

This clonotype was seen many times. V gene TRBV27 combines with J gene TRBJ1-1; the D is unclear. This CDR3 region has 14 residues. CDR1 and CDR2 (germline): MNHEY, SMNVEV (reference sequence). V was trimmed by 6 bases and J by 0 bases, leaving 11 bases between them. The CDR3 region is CASSSRTVNTEAFF. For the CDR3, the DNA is TGTGCCAGCAGCTCCCGGACCGTGAACACTGAAGCTTTCTTT.

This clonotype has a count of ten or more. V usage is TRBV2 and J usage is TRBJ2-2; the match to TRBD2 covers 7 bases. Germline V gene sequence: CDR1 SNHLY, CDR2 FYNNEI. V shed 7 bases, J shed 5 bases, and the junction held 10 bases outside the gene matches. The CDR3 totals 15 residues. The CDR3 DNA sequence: TGTGCCAGCATGAGTCGCGGGAGCTGGACCGGGGAGCTGTTTTTT. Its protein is CASMSRGSWTGELFF.

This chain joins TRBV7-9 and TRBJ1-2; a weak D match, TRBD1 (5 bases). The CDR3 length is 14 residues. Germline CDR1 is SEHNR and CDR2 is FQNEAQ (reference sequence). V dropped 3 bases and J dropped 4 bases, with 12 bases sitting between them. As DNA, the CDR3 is TGTGCCAGCAGCTTGTCGACAGCCTCCTATGGCTACACCTTC. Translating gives CASSLSTASYGYTF.

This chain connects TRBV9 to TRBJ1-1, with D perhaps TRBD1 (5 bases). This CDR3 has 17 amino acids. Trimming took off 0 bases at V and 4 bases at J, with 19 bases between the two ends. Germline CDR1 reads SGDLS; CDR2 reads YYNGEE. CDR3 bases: TGTGCCAGCAGCGTAGATCCCGTCATAACGGGGGGCACTGAAGCTTTCTTT. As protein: CASSVDPVITGGTEAFF.

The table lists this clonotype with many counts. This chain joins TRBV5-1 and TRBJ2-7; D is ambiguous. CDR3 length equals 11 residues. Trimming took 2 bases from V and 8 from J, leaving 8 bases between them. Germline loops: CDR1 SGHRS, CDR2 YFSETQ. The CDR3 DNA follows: TGCGCCAGCAGCTTTGCCGGAAAGCAGTACTTC. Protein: CASSFAGKQYF. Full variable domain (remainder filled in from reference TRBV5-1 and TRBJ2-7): KAGVTQTPRYLIKTRGQQVTLSCSPISGHRSVSWYQQTPGQGLQFLFEYFSETQRNKGNFPGRFSGRQFSNSRSEMNVSTLELGDSALYLCASSFAGKQYFGPGTRLTVT.

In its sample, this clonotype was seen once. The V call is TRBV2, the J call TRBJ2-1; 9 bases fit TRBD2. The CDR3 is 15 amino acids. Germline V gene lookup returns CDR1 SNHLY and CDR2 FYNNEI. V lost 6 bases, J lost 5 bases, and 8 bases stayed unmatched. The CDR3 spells CASSNSGRSNNEQFF. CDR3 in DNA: TGTGCCAGCAGCAATAGCGGGAGAAGTAACAATGAGCAGTTCTTC.

This CDR3 reads CATSPTGQGGNEQFF. CDR3 DNA sequence: TGTGCCACCAGCCCCACGGGACAGGGTGGGAATGAGCAGTTCTTC. The chain is built from TRBV24-1 and TRBJ2-1; 9 positions match TRBD1. V gave up 7 bases and J gave up 7 bases; unmatched junction bases: 10. CDR1 KGHDR and CDR2 SFDVKD come from the germline V gene. The CDR3 runs to 15 residues.

CDR3 coding DNA: TGTGCCAGCAGTGAATCGGGGGGCGGCTACACCTTC. Its translation: CASSESGGGYTF. The rearrangement uses TRBV6-4 and TRBJ1-2, with D possibly being TRBD1 (6 bases). This CDR3 comprises 12 residues. Trimming removed 3 bases from V and 8 bases from J, with 10 bases in between. Germline V lookup: CDR1 MRHNA, CDR2 SNTAGT.

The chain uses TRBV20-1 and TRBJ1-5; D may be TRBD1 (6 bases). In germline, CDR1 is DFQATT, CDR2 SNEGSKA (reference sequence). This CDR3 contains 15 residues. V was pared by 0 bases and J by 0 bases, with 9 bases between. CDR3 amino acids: CSARDLQGSNQPQHF. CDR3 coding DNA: TGCAGTGCTAGAGATCTACAGGGTAGCAATCAGCCCCAGCATTTT.

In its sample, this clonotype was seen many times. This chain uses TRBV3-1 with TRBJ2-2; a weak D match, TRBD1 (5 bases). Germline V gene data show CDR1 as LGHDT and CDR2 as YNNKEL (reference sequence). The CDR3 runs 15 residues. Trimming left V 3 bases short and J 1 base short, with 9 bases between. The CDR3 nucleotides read TGTGCCAGCAGCCACTTGGGGCAGAACACCGGGGAGCTGTTTTTT. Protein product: CASSHLGQNTGELFF.

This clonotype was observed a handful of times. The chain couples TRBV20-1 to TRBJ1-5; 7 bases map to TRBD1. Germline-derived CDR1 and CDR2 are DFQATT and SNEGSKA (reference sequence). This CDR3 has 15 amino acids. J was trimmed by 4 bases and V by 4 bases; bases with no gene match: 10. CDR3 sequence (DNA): TGCAGTGCTATACAGGGGTTCTTGGGGAATCAGCCCCAGCATTTT. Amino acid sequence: CSAIQGFLGNQPQHF.

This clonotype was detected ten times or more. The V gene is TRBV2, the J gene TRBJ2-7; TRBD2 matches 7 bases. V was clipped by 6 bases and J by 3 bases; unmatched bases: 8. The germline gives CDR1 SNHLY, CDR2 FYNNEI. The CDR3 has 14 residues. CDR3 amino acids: CASSGAGGSYEQYF. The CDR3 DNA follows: TGTGCCAGCAGCGGCGCGGGCGGGAGCTACGAGCAGTACTTC.

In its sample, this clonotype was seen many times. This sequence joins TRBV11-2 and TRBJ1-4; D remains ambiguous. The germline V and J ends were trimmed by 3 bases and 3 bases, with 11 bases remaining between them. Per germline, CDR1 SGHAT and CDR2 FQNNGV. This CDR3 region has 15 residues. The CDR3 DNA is TGTGCCAGCAGCTTCCTTGAGGGCGCTAATGAAAAACTGTTTTTT. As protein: CASSFLEGANEKLFF.

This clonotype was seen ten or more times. The CDR3 DNA is TGTGCCAGCAGCTTAACAGGGGAGACTGAAGCTTTCTTT. Its protein is CASSLTGETEAFF. The J gene is TRBJ1-1, the V gene TRBV11-2, with 7 bases matching TRBD1. The CDR3 contains 13 residues. Germline V lookup: CDR1 SGHAT, CDR2 FQNNGV. Losses at the gene ends were 2 bases for V and 5 bases for J; bases not matched to a gene: 2.

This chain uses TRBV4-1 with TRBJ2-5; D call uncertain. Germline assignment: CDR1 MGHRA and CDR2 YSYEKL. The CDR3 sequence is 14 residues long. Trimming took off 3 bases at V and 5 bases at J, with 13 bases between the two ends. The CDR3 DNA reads TGCGCCAGCAGCCAGTCGGGCAGGTTGGAGACCCAGTACTTC. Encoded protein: CASSQSGRLETQYF.

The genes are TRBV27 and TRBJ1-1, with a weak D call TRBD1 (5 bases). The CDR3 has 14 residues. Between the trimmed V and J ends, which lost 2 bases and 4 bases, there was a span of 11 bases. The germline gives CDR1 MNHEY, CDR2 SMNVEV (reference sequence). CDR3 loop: CASSLGEGSTEAFF. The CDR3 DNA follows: TGTGCCAGCAGTTTAGGGGAGGGGAGCACTGAAGCTTTCTTT.

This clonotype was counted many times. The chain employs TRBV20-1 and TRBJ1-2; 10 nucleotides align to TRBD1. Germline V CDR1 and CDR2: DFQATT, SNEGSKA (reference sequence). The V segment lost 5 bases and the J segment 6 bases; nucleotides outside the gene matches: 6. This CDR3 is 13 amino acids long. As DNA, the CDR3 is TGCAGTGCTTCCCCCGGGACAGGGGATGGCTACACCTTC. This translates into CSASPGTGDGYTF.

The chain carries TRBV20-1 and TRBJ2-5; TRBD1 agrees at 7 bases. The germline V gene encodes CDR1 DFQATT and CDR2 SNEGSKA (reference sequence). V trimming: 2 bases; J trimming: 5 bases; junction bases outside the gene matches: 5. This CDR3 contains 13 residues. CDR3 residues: CSARTGATETQYF. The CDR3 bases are TGCAGTGCTAGAACAGGGGCGACCGAGACCCAGTACTTC.

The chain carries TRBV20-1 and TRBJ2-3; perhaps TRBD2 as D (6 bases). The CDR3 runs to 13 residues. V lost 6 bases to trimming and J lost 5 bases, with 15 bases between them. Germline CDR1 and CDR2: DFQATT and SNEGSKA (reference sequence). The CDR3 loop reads CSAETVEGDTQYF. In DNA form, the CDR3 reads TGCAGTGCCGAGACAGTGGAGGGAGATACGCAGTATTTT.

Here the CDR3 DNA reads TGTGCCAGCAGACCATTAATCGAAGGGACTAGCGGGTACAATGAGCAGTTCTTC. Amino acids: CASRPLIEGTSGYNEQFF. The genes are TRBV28 and TRBJ2-1; 12 nucleotides line up with TRBD2. Unmatched junction bases numbered 13, after V lost 6 bases and J lost 4 bases. The CDR3 covers 18 residues. Germline CDR1 is MDHEN and CDR2 is SYDVKM.

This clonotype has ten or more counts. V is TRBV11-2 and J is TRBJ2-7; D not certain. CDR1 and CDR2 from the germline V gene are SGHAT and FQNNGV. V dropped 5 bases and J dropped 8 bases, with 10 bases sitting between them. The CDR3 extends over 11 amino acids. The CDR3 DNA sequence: TGTGCCAGCAGCAACCAAGATCAGCAGTACTTC. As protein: CASSNQDQQYF.

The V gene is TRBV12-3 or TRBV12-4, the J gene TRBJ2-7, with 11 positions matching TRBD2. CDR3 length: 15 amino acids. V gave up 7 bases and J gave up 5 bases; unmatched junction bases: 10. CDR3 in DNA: TGTGCCAGCACCCTTAATGCACTAGCGGGAGACGAGCAGTACTTC. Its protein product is CASTLNALAGDEQYF.